This T cell receptor beta chain was sequenced during a study of blood T cells in healthy people across ages. Whenever a sample was processed, at least 6.5 million PBMCs were isolated. Combining a sample-barcoded 5' primer with a J-beta primer mix, a second PCR ran for about 7 to 11 cycles. TCRdb itself ran the 5' RACE reads through MiXCR, one entry per CDR3 protein. The top ten hold roughly a third of the sample, which has about 680,000 distinct CDR3 sequences, around 45% seen once. The length of the CDR3 is 15 residues. With V trimmed by 1 base and J by 2 bases, 4 bases remained unmatched. The receptor was isolated from a woman aged 55-70 years in good health. Sequencing input: blood. The V and J genes are TRBV12-3 or TRBV12-4 and TRBJ2-7; TRBD1 matches 8 bases. CDR3 sequence reads: CASSLGTGLTYEQYF. CDR3 in DNA: TGTGCCAGCAGTTTAGGGACAGGGCTCACCTACGAGCAGTACTTC.